The 3 T cell receptor beta chains in this list originate from one sample, sequenced in a study of spatial heterogeneity in lung cancer. TCRdb re-analysed the 5' RACE reads in MiXCR, keeping a single row per CDR3 protein. This table has 4,000 or so distinct CDR3 sequences, approximately 9% appearing once. Study-level points and caveats: Expanded alpha and beta TCR counts within tumors tracked tumor mutation counts.

Time point specified: sample taken at primary tumor resection. For these TCRs, the target antigens are not known. The material sequenced was lung tumor tissue, taken at surgery. The source is a male donor with early-stage non-small cell lung cancer.

In this sample, this clonotype turned up many times. The J gene is TRBJ1-2, the V gene TRBV5-5; D uncertain. The V gene's germline CDR1 is SGHKS and CDR2 YYEKEE (reference sequence). Trimming took 2 bases from V and 1 from J, leaving 9 bases between them. The CDR3 consists of 14 residues. CDR3 in DNA: TGTGCCAGCAGCTTCGGTTCAGATAACTATGGCTACACCTTC. It encodes CASSFGSDNYGYTF.

Within the sample, this clonotype is medium-sized. The rearrangement joins TRBV20-1 to TRBJ2-2; D tentatively reads TRBD1 or TRBD2 (5 bases each). The V gene's germline CDR1 is DFQATT and CDR2 SNEGSKA (reference sequence). There are 13 residues in the CDR3. CDR3 coding DNA: TGCGCGGCGAGGGGTACAGGAACCGGGGAGCTGTTTTTT. Translating gives CAARGTGTGELFF.

This clonotype was detected ten times or more. The rearrangement joins TRBV20-1 to TRBJ2-3, with 8 bases fitting TRBD2. Germline V gives CDR1 DFQATT, CDR2 SNEGSKA (reference sequence). Trimming cost V 3 bases and J 1 base; bases outside gene matches: 0. The CDR3 covers 13 residues. CDR3 sequence reads: CSASGGGTDTQYF. The CDR3 region has the DNA TGCAGTGCTAGCGGGGGGGGCACAGATACGCAGTATTTT.